These T cell receptor beta chains were read from a single sample in a study of cytomegalovirus exposure and HLA in healthy donors. Only in-frame clones appear in the TCRdb table, and some are missing; sequencing was by immunoSEQ multiplex PCR. The sample gives 150,000 to 200,000 clones, around 72% of which show up once; roughly 6.6% is in the top ten. Sequenced sample: PBMCs. The receptors were gathered from a man in his forties or fifties in good health and CMV-seropositive. CDR3s include the opening cysteine and the closing phenylalanine or tryptophan. The D gene is left open where the match is weak. For some rows the clone size is stated as once, few or many, or as a class when expanded; others skip it.

>TRBV7-9|-|TRBD1|15|TRBJ2-1
CASSPRDSRRDEQFF
>TRBV6-5|once|TRBD1|14|TRBJ2-7
CASSRQGFSYEQYF
>TRBV6-1|once|TRBD1|13|TRBJ2-3
CASSDRQGITQYF
>TRBV7-9|-|TRBD1|15|TRBJ1-4
CASSLGLDRGLKLFF
>TRBV19|-|TRBD1|16|TRBJ2-7
CASSAGTGLGPYEQYF
>TRBV7-2|-|-|15|TRBJ1-2
CASSSTGTFNYGYTF
>TRBV5-1|-|TRBD1|17|TRBJ1-6
CASSPGTGGKLNSPLHF
>TRBV29-1|-|TRBD1|15|TRBJ2-7
CSVEVYWDRVSEQYF
>TRBV6-6|-|-|16|TRBJ2-7
CASTLGNPIVTYEQYF
>TRBV30|-|TRBD2|13|TRBJ2-2
CARGGFVRGELFF
>TRBV2|few|-|13|TRBJ1-4
CASSERDFEKLFF
>TRBV9|-|-|13|TRBJ2-2
CASSVDLTGELFF
>TRBV29-1|-|TRBD1|13|TRBJ1-1
CSGFDRANTEAFF
>TRBV5-5|-|TRBD2|13|TRBJ2-1
CASSSGGNGEQFF
>TRBV5-1|-|TRBD1|14|TRBJ2-1
CASSMSQGAGEQFF
>TRBV5-6|-|-|16|TRBJ2-7
CASSLGAGPQSGEQYF
>TRBV30|-|TRBD1|14|TRBJ1-1
CAYETRTGRTEAFF
>TRBV6-1|-|TRBD1|12|TRBJ1-1
CASTQGGTEAFF
>TRBV7-3|once|-|13|TRBJ1-1
CASSLSGGSEAFF
>TRBV12-5|-|-|12|TRBJ2-7
CASGSKGDEQYF
>TRBV7-9|-|TRBD1|15|TRBJ2-7
CASSAARTGRREQYF
>TRBV11-2|once|TRBD2|13|TRBJ2-2
CASSRRLACELFF
>TRBV9|-|TRBD1|15|TRBJ2-2
CASSFTGGYTGELFF
>TRBV5-1|once|-|16|TRBJ2-1
CASSRGLTKVDDEQFF
>TRBV6-5|-|-|14|TRBJ1-2
CASSYSSRDDGYTF
>TRBV7-8|-|-|17|TRBJ1-5
CASSLGRQKLSNQPQHF
>TRBV4-3|-|-|13|TRBJ2-7
CASSQEPEARQYF
>TRBV27|-|-|15|TRBJ2-2
CASSPQDWNTGELFF
>TRBV4-3|-|-|16|TRBJ1-1
CASSQDIRGASTEAFF
>TRBV7-8|-|TRBD2|16|TRBJ2-2
CASSVRTSGATGELFF
>TRBV9|-|-|15|TRBJ2-3
CASALGTSSTDTQYF
>TRBV7-6|-|-|16|TRBJ2-7
CASSLVPSGVPYEQYF
>TRBV9|-|-|15|TRBJ1-1
CASSATANLNTEAFF
>TRBV9|-|-|13|TRBJ2-3
CASSEGGAGTQYF
>TRBV2|few|-|14|TRBJ1-1
CASRMDSMNTEAFF
>TRBV19|-|-|16|TRBJ2-4
CASSIDTRGLQSIQYF
>TRBV5-6|-|-|12|TRBJ1-1
CASSPVRGEAFF
>TRBV9|-|-|15|TRBJ1-3
CASSVEGVGGNTIYF
>TRBV7-9|few|TRBD1|16|TRBJ1-1
CASSLAGQGMNTEAFF
>TRBV5-4|few|-|11|TRBJ1-2
CASSATTGYTF
>TRBV7-9|-|TRBD2|14|TRBJ2-3
CASSRSGEADTQYF
>TRBV5-6|-|TRBD1|17|TRBJ2-2
CASSWTGVLRNTGELFF
>TRBV7-9|-|TRBD1|16|TRBJ2-5
CASSPRDRGPQETQYF
>TRBV9|-|-|12|TRBJ2-5
CASAGYRETQYF
>TRBV18|once|TRBD1|15|TRBJ2-7
CASSPLGTGAYEQYF
>TRBV6-1|few|-|15|TRBJ2-7
CASSEGQGNSYEQYF
>TRBV19|-|TRBD1|14|TRBJ1-4
CASSQYRGSEKLFF
>TRBV7-2|-|-|13|TRBJ1-5
CASSLERSQPQHF
>TRBV18|-|TRBD1|15|TRBJ1-5
CASSPTRGTYQPQHF
>TRBV9|-|TRBD2|14|TRBJ2-7
CASSSSGGLYEQYF
>TRBV9|-|TRBD1|16|TRBJ1-3
CASSPREGAVGNTIYF
>TRBV6-1|-|-|14|TRBJ2-4
CASSERGGRDIQYF
>TRBV5-5|-|-|15|TRBJ1-1
CASSLVRAENTEAFF
>TRBV15|once|-|13|TRBJ2-5
CATSRDEVGRLYF
>TRBV19|-|-|15|TRBJ1-5
CASSNPRISNQPQHF
>TRBV11-2|once|-|14|TRBJ1-4
CASTSGDDNEKLFF
>TRBV7-3|-|TRBD1|13|TRBJ1-2
CASSPSGQGGYTF
>TRBV6-5|-|-|13|TRBJ1-1
CAGSYSEDSEAFF